A single sample is the source of the 8 T cell receptor beta chains below, sequenced in a study of cytomegalovirus exposure and HLA in healthy donors. Both 60 Vbeta primers and 13 Jbeta primers went into the PCR. Assay used: immunoSEQ multiplex PCR; TCRdb lists only in-frame clones, some missing. The sample has 130,000 to 150,000 clones, approximately 80% seen once. Sequenced: PBMCs. Receptors were obtained from a female donor in good health and CMV-seronegative.

This clone has just one count. The chain carries TRBV4-3 and TRBJ1-2, with TRBD1 matching over 7 bases. Germline trimming cut 4 bases from V and 0 bases from J; bases unmatched to any gene: 5. The CDR3 has 15 residues. CDR1 LGHNA and CDR2 YSLEER come from the germline V gene. This CDR3 is CASSRGQSSNYGYTF. CDR3 coding DNA: TGCGCCAGCAGCCGGGGACAGAGCTCTAACTATGGCTACACCTTC.

This clone was counted only a few times. The J gene is TRBJ2-1, the V gene TRBV5-6, with a possible D match to TRBD2 (6 bases). The germline V gene encodes CDR1 SGHDT and CDR2 YYEEEE. Trimming removed 0 bases from V and 11 bases from J, with 12 bases in between. CDR3 length equals 13 residues. In nucleotides, the CDR3 is TGTGCCAGCAGCTTGGGGGGGGTAAACCAGCAGTTCTTC. Protein: CASSLGGVNQQFF.

In this sample, this clone turned up once. V and J are TRBV11-1 and TRBJ1-1; D is perhaps TRBD1 (5 bases). Between the trimmed V and J ends, which lost 6 bases and 9 bases, there was a span of 20 bases. The CDR3 loop spans 14 amino acids. The germline CDR1 and CDR2 sequences are SGHAT and FQDESV (reference sequence). The CDR3: CASRHSSGSLKAFF. As DNA, the CDR3 is TGTGCCAGCAGACACTCTTCAGGGTCTCTGAAAGCTTTCTTT. Full variable domain (outside the CDR3, taken from reference TRBV11-1 and TRBJ1-1): EAEVAQSPRYKITEKSQAVAFWCDPISGHATLYWYRQILGQGPELLVQFQDESVVDDSQLPKDRFSAERLKGVDSTLKIQPAELGDSAMYLCASRHSSGSLKAFFGQGTRLTVV.

The chain recombines TRBV28 with TRBJ1-2; 10 bases map to TRBD1. The CDR3 runs to 15 residues. Germline CDR1 and CDR2: MDHEN and SYDVKM. The trim removed 5 bases at V and 3 bases at J, leaving 6 bases unmatched. CDR3 bases: TGTGCCAGCAGTCCCGGGACAGGGGTTGACTATGGCTACACCTTC. Amino acids: CASSPGTGVDYGYTF.

A single count supports this clone. Distinct nucleotide sequences in the sample also encode this CDR3. This chain joins TRBV4-2 and TRBJ1-6, with D possibly TRBD1 on 5 matching bases. V was pared by 4 bases and J by 13 bases, with 17 bases between. The CDR3 totals 14 residues. The germline V gene has CDR1 LGHNA and CDR2 YNFKEQ. The DNA for the CDR3 is TGTGCCAGCAGCCCGGAATCGGGACTGCCGCCCCTCCACTTT. Its protein is CASSPESGLPPLHF.

The rearrangement uses TRBV27 and TRBJ1-1, with TRBD1 as a possible D gene (5 bases). V was shortened by 6 bases and J by 2 bases, with 10 bases between the two germline ends. This CDR3 contains 13 residues. Germline lookup yields CDR1 MNHEY and CDR2 SMNVEV (reference sequence). CDR3 in amino acids: CASSQDRNTEAFF. The CDR3 nucleotides are TGTGCCAGCAGCCAAGACAGAAACACTGAAGCTTTCTTT.

This clone was picked up one time. This chain connects TRBV15 to TRBJ1-5; maybe TRBD1 (6 bases). CDR3 length: 16 residues. Trimming pared 1 base from V and 3 bases from J, leaving 13 bases between. Germline CDR1 LNHNV, CDR2 YYDKDF (reference sequence). The CDR3 loop reads CATSRVGGGDNQPQHF. DNA for the CDR3: TGTGCCACCAGCAGAGTAGGGGGGGGTGACAATCAGCCCCAGCATTTT.

The CDR3 sequence: CASRGLQGDYGYTF. The CDR3 DNA sequence: TGTGCCAGCAGAGGATTACAGGGAGACTATGGCTACACCTTC. This chain joins TRBV27 and TRBJ1-2; D is possibly TRBD1 (6 bases). The CDR3 runs 14 residues. V was cut by 6 bases and J by 3 bases, with 14 bases left in between. CDR1 is MNHEY, CDR2 SMNVEV, per germline (reference sequence).